Listed below are T cell receptor beta chains from one sample, sequenced in a study of blood T cell repertoires in COVID-19. TCRdb's table, derived via immunoSEQ multiplex PCR, lists solely in-frame clones and lacks some. The table shows about 78,000 clones, with roughly 87% occurring only once. The source material was peripheral blood. Receptor source: a woman of 80 years or more with active or convalescent COVID-19. Both conserved end residues are part of each CDR3. Fields, in order: clone size, D gene, J gene, V gene, CDR3 DNA, CDR3 protein. D genes are given only for firm matches. The size field is filled for only some rows; it gives once, few, many or a size class.

>NA|TRBD2|TRBJ2-5|TRBV18
TGTGCCAGCTCACCAGCGGGGGGGCCGCAGGGGACCCAGTACTTC
CASSPAGGPQGTQYF
>NA|NA|TRBJ2-5|TRBV5-1
TGCGCCAGCAGCTTCCCGGGCAGGGGACGAGAGACCCAGTACTTC
CASSFPGRGRETQYF
>NA|NA|TRBJ2-1|TRBV7-9
TGTGCCAGCAGCTTAGTTGGGGGCGTTGGTAATGAGCAGTTCTTC
CASSLVGGVGNEQFF
>NA|TRBD2|TRBJ2-3|TRBV7-9
TGTGCCAGCAGTATCTATAGCGGGAGTCGGGGCACAGATACGCAGTATTTT
CASSIYSGSRGTDTQYF
>NA|NA|TRBJ2-1|TRBV19
TGTGCCAGTAGTAGTCTAGCGACTCAGGGTAATGAGCAGTTCTTC
CASSSLATQGNEQFF
>NA|TRBD1|TRBJ2-3|TRBV10-3
TGTGCCATCAGTCCAGGGGGCAGAGCAGATACGCAGTATTTT
CAISPGGRADTQYF
>NA|TRBD2|TRBJ2-1|TRBV5-8
TGTGCCAGCAGCTTGGGACTAGCGGGAGGAACCGATGAGCAGTTCTTC
CASSLGLAGGTDEQFF
>NA|NA|TRBJ1-5|TRBV5-6
TGTGCCAGCAGCTTTCACAGGGTTGCGGGCAATCAGCCCCAGCATTTT
CASSFHRVAGNQPQHF
>NA|NA|TRBJ1-4|TRBV3-1/TRBV3-2
TGTGCCAGCAGCCAATCGGGGTCTAATGAAAAACTGTTTTTT
CASSQSGSNEKLFF
>NA|TRBD2|TRBJ2-2|TRBV29-1
TGCAGCGCCAAGCGGGAGCTAACCGGGGAGCTGTTTTTT
CSAKRELTGELFF
>once|TRBD1|TRBJ2-1|TRBV3-1/TRBV3-2
TGTGCCAGCAGCCCAGAAACCGGGACAGGGGTCTACAATGAGCAGTTCTTC
CASSPETGTGVYNEQFF
>NA|TRBD2|TRBJ2-7|TRBV10-1
TGCGCCAGGCGGGGGGGACTAGTAAATTCCCACGAGCAGTACTTC
CARRGGLVNSHEQYF
>NA|TRBD1|TRBJ1-2|TRBV5-6
TGTGCCAGCAGCACAACGTGGACAGGCTCTCGTGGCTACACCTTC
CASSTTWTGSRGYTF
>NA|TRBD2|TRBJ2-2|TRBV11-2
TGTGCCAGCAGCTTAGATCGACTAGCCTTCTGGGAGCTGTTTTTT
CASSLDRLAFWELFF
>NA|TRBD2|TRBJ2-7|TRBV28
TGTGCCAGCAGTTCCTGGACTAGCGGGACCTACGAGCAGTACTTC
CASSSWTSGTYEQYF
>NA|NA|TRBJ1-2|TRBV11-2
TGTGCCAGCAGCTTAGGAGCCTATGGCTACACCTTC
CASSLGAYGYTF
>NA|NA|TRBJ2-1|TRBV19
TGTGCCAGTAGTCCCGGGGCGGGGAGGACCGGGCGGGGTGAGCAGTTCTTC
CASSPGAGRTGRGEQFF
>NA|NA|TRBJ2-7|TRBV5-1
TGCGCCAGCACACCAATAGGGGTATCCTACGAGCAGTACTTC
CASTPIGVSYEQYF
>once|NA|TRBJ1-6|TRBV18
TGTGCCAGCTCACCTGGACAGAATTCACCCCTCCACTTT
CASSPGQNSPLHF
>NA|TRBD2|TRBJ2-7|TRBV4-2
TGTGCCAGCAGCCGAGAGCGGGGGGGCCTCGACGAGCAGTACTTC
CASSRERGGLDEQYF
>NA|NA|TRBJ2-3|TRBV24-1
TGTGCCACCAGTGATTTGCCAGGCCTGAAGGCTAGCACAGATACGCAGTATTTT
CATSDLPGLKASTDTQYF
>NA|TRBD2|TRBJ2-7|TRBV27
TGTGCCAGCAGTTGGGGACTAGCGGGGGGATCTGCCTACGAGCAGTACTTC
CASSWGLAGGSAYEQYF
>NA|NA|TRBJ2-5|TRBV7-6
TGTGCCAGCAGCTTAGGACAACGAGCGGAGGAACAAGAGACCCAGTACTTC
CASSLGQRAEEQETQYF
>NA|TRBD1|TRBJ2-7|TRBV5-1
TGCGCCAGCAGCACGGACAGGGGGAGATCATACGAGCAGTACTTC
CASSTDRGRSYEQYF
>NA|NA|TRBJ1-1|TRBV6-6
TGTGCCAGCAGTTACTCTCGGGACATGAACACTGAAGCTTTCTTT
CASSYSRDMNTEAFF
>NA|NA|TRBJ2-1|TRBV24-1
TGTGCCACCAGCAGGAATGTCGAGCAGTTCTTC
CATSRNVEQFF
>NA|TRBD1|TRBJ1-2|TRBV6-6
TGTGCCAGCAGTCGAACCGGGACAGGGGCCCTTTACTATGGCTACACCTTC
CASSRTGTGALYYGYTF
>NA|NA|TRBJ2-6|TRBV9
TGTGCCAGCAGCGTAGGACGAGGAGGTGGGGCCAACGTCCTGACTTTC
CASSVGRGGGANVLTF
>once|TRBD1|TRBJ1-6|TRBV30
TGTGCCTGGACCTCGGACAGGTCGAGCTCCTATAATTCACCCCTCCACTTT
CAWTSDRSSSYNSPLHF
>NA|NA|TRBJ2-3|TRBV24-1
TGTGCCACCTCGATGGAGGGTAGGGATACGCAGTATTTT
CATSMEGRDTQYF
>few|TRBD1|TRBJ2-7|TRBV5-4
TGTGCCAGCAGCTCACCGGGACAGGGGACCAACGAGCAGTACTTC
CASSSPGQGTNEQYF
>NA|NA|TRBJ2-3|TRBV6-1
TGTGCCAGCAGTGAAAGAATCCTAGGTCTCAGTTATACAGATACGCAGTATTTT
CASSERILGLSYTDTQYF
>NA|TRBD2|TRBJ2-4|TRBV3-1/TRBV3-2
TGTGCCAGCAGCCAAAACGGAGCCACACGGACTAGCGGGAGGGGGAACATTCAGTACTTC
CASSQNGATRTSGRGNIQYF
>NA|TRBD1|TRBJ2-3|TRBV4-1
TGCGCCAGCAGCCAGGGACAGGGGAGGACAGATACGCAGTATTTT
CASSQGQGRTDTQYF
>once|NA|TRBJ1-1|TRBV6-6
TGTGCCAGCAGTTACCAGACAGGGAACACTGAAGCTTTCTTT
CASSYQTGNTEAFF
>few|TRBD1|TRBJ1-1|TRBV12-3/TRBV12-4
TGTGCCAGCAGTCGACGACAGGGAACTGAAGCTTTCTTT
CASSRRQGTEAFF
>NA|NA|TRBJ1-1|TRBV12-3/TRBV12-4
TGTGCCAGCAGTAATTCAGGGCGAGCTGAAGCTTTCTTT
CASSNSGRAEAFF
>once|TRBD1|TRBJ2-3|TRBV19
TGTGCCAGTAGTCTAGAGGGACAGGGAGGAGATACGCAGTATTTT
CASSLEGQGGDTQYF
>NA|TRBD1|TRBJ2-7|TRBV7-9
TGTGCCAGCAGCTTATCAGGGGGCTACGAGCAGTACTTC
CASSLSGGYEQYF
>NA|TRBD2|TRBJ2-7|TRBV5-1
TGCGCCAGCAGCTCAGGACTAGCGGGGCTCACCTACGAGCAGTACTTC
CASSSGLAGLTYEQYF
>NA|NA|TRBJ1-4|TRBV27
TGTGCCAGCCGGGGGTGGACTAATGAAAAACTGTTTTTT
CASRGWTNEKLFF
>NA|NA|TRBJ2-3|TRBV6-9
TGTGCCAGCAGTTACGTTAACACAGATACGCAGTATTTT
CASSYVNTDTQYF
>NA|TRBD2|TRBJ2-7|TRBV7-9
TGTGCCAGCAGCCGACTTAGCGGGACCTTCTACGAGCAGTACTTC
CASSRLSGTFYEQYF
>NA|NA|TRBJ2-3|TRBV19
TGTGCCAGTAGTATAAACGGAGCCGGAGATACGCAGTATTTT
CASSINGAGDTQYF
>NA|NA|TRBJ2-2|TRBV15
TGTGCCACAGGGGGGCGGCAGGGGGAGAGCACCGGGGAGCTGTTTTTT
CATGGRQGESTGELFF
>NA|NA|TRBJ2-7|TRBV10-3
TGTGCCATCAGTGACCGGGGGGCTACCCTCGGGAACGAGCAGTACTTC
CAISDRGATLGNEQYF
>NA|TRBD2|TRBJ2-1|TRBV18
TGTGCCAGCTCACCAAGGCTAGCGGGACCACCCTGGGGCTCCTACAATGAGCAGTTCTTC
CASSPRLAGPPWGSYNEQFF
>NA|NA|TRBJ1-4|TRBV7-3
TGTGCCAGCAGCTCCCTGGACGGGAGCCAAAAAAAACTGTTTTTT
CASSSLDGSQKKLFF